The clone carrying this T cell receptor (beta chain) has a handful of counts. The antigen remains unidentified. The CDR3 spans 14 residues. In germline, CDR1 is SNHLY, CDR2 FYNNEI. This sample was taken from a study of blood T cells in healthy people across ages. Study-level findings and limits: Per million T cells, TCR beta diversity dropped about linearly as age rose.

A second PCR of 7 to 11 cycles used a sample-barcoded 5' primer and a J-beta primer mix. One entry per CDR3 protein, called by TCRdb with MiXCR from the 5' RACE reads. The table has around 1,000,000 distinct CDR3 sequences, roughly a quarter seen once. These records were also assigned to another study, of T cells of mothers and their children.

The sequence was obtained from a girl aged 2 to 10 in good health. The sequencing input was blood. The chain employs TRBV2 and TRBJ2-5, with TRBD1 identical over 10 bases. The last part of the DNA fits TRBJ2-1 better; the J call may be wrong. The CDR3 spells CASSRQGAGNEQFF. CDR3 sequence (DNA): TGTGCCAGCAGCCGACAGGGGGCAGGCAATGAGCAGTTCTTC.